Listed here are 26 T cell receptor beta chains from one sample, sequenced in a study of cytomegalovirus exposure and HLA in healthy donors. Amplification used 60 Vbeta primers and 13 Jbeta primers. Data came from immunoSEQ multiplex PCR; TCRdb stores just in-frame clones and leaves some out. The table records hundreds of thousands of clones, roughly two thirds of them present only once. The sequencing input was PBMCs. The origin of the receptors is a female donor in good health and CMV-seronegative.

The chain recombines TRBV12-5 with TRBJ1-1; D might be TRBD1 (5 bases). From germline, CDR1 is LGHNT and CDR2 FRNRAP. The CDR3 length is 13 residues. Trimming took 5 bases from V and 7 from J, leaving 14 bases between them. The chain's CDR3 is CASGTTRGGEAFF. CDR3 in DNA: TGTGCTAGTGGTACCACCCGGGGGGGTGAAGCTTTCTTT.

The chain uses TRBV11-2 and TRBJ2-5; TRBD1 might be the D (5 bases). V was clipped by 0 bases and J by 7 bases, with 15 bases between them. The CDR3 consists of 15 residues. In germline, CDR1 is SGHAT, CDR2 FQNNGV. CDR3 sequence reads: CASSLDGQGMGTQYF. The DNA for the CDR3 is TGTGCCAGCAGCTTAGATGGTCAGGGCATGGGGACCCAGTACTTC.

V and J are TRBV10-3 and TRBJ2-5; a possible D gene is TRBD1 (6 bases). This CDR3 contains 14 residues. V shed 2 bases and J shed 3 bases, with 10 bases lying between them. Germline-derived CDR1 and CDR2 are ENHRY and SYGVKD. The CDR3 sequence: CAISEDRRKETQYF. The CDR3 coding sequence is TGTGCCATCAGTGAGGACAGGCGCAAAGAGACCCAGTACTTC.

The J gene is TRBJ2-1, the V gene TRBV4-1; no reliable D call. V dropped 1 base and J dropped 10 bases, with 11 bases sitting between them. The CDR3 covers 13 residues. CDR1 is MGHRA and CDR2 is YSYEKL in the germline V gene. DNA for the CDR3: TGCGCCAGCAGCCAAGTTCCGGTGTCAGAGCAGTTCTTC. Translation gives CASSQVPVSEQFF.

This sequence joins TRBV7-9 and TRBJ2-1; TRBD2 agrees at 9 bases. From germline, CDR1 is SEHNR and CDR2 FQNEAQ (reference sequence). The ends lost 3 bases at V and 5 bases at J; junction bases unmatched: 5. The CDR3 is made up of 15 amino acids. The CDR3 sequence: CASSLTSGSHNEQFF. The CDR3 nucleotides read TGTGCCAGCAGCTTGACTAGCGGTTCACACAATGAGCAGTTCTTC. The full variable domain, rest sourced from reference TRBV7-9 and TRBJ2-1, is DTGVSQNPRHKITKRGQNVTFRCDPISEHNRLYWYRQTLGQGPEFLTYFQNEAQLEKSRLLSDRFSAERPKGSFSTLEIQRTEQGDSAMYLCASSLTSGSHNEQFFGPGTRLTVL.

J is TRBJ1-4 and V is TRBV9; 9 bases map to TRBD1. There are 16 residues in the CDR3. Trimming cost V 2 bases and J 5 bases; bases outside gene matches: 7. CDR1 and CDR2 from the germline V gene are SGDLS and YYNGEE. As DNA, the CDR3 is TGTGCCAGCAGCGTCAAAGCGGGACAGGGAAATGAAAAACTGTTTTTT. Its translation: CASSVKAGQGNEKLFF.

In DNA form, the CDR3 reads TGTGCCATCAGTGATTTAGGCGGGACCTACGAGCAGTACTTC. The encoded protein is CAISDLGGTYEQYF. The chain links TRBV10-3 to TRBJ2-7; tentative D call: TRBD2 (6 bases). Looked up from germline, CDR1 is ENHRY and CDR2 is SYGVKD. Trimming took 3 bases from V and 2 from J, leaving 11 bases between them. The CDR3 loop spans 14 amino acids.

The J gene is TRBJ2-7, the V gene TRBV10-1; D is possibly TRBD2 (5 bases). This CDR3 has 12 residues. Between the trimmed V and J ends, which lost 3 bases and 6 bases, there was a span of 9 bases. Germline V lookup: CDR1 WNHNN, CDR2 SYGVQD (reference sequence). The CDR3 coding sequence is TGCGCCAGCAGTGATCGGACTGGCGAGCAGTACTTC. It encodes CASSDRTGEQYF.

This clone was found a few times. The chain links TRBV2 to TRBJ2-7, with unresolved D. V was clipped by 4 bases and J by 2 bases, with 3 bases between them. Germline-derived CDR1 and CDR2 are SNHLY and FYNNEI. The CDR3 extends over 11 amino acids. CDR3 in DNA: TGTGCCAGCAGTGGAGCCTACGAGCAGTACTTC. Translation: CASSGAYEQYF.

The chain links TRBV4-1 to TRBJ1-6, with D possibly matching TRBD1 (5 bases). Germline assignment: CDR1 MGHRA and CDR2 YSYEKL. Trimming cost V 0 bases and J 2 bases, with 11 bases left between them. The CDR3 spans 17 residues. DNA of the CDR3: TGCGCCAGCAGCCAAGATAAGCCAGGGCCCTATAATTCACCCCTCCACTTT. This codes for CASSQDKPGPYNSPLHF.

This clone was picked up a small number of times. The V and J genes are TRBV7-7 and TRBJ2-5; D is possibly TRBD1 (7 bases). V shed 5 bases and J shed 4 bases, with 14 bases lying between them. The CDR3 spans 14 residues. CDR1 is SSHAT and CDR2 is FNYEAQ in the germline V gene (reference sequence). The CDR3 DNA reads TGTGCCAGCAGCCCGTACAGGGGAGGAGAGACCCAGTACTTC. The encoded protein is CASSPYRGGETQYF.

The CDR3 reads CSVSATEAFF. In DNA form, the CDR3 reads TGCAGCGTTTCCGCGACTGAAGCTTTCTTT. The gene calls are TRBV29-1 and TRBJ1-1, with unresolved D. The CDR3 length is 10 residues. V lost 5 bases to trimming and J lost 5 bases, with 6 bases between them. Germline assignment: CDR1 SQVTM and CDR2 ANQGSEA.

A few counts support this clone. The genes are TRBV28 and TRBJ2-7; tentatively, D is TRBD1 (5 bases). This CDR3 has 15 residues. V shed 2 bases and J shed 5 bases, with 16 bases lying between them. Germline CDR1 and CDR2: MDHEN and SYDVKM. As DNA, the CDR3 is TGTGCCAGCAGTTTACCCAGGGTAAAGGCGCACGAGCAGTACTTC. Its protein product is CASSLPRVKAHEQYF.

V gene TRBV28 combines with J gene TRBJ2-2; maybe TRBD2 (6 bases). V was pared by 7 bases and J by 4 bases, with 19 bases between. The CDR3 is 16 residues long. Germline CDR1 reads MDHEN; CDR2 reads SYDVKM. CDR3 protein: CASNNLNGRGTGELFF. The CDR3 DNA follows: TGTGCCAGCAATAATCTGAACGGGCGGGGCACCGGGGAGCTGTTTTTT. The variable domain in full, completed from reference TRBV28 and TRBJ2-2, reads DVKVTQSSRYLVKRTGEKVFLECVQDMDHENMFWYRQDPGLGLRLIYFSYDVKMKEKGDIPEGYSVSREKKERFSLILESASTNQTSMYLCASNNLNGRGTGELFFGEGSRLTVL.

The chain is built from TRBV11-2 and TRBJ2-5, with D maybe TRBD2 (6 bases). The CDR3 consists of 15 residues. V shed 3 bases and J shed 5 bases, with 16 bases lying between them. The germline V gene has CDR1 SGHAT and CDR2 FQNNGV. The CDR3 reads CASSFLGGAYETQYF. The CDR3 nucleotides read TGTGCCAGCAGCTTTCTCGGCGGGGCTTATGAGACCCAGTACTTC.

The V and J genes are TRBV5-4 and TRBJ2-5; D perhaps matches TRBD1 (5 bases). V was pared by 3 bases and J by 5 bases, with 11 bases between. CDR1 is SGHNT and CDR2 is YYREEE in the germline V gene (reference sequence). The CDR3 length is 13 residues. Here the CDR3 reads CASSSQGVETQYF. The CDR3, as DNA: TGTGCCAGCAGCTCACAAGGGGTTGAGACCCAGTACTTC. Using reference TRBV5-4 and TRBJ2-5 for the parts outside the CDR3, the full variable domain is ETGVTQSPTHLIKTRGQQVTLRCSSQSGHNTVSWYQQALGQGPQFIFQYYREEENGRGNFPPRFSGLQFPNYSSELNVNALELDDSALYLCASSSQGVETQYFGPGTRLLVL.

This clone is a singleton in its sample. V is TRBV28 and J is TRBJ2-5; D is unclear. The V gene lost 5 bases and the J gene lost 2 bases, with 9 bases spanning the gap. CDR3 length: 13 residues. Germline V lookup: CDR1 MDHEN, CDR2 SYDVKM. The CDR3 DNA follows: TGTGCCAGCAGTCAAGAACAGCAAGAGACCCAGTACTTC. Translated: CASSQEQQETQYF.

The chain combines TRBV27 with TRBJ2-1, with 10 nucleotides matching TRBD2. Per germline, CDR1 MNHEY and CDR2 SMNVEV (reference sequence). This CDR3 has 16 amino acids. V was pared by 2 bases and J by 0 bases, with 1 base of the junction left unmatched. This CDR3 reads CASSLASGSSYNEQFF. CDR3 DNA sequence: TGTGCCAGCAGTTTAGCTAGCGGGAGCTCCTACAATGAGCAGTTCTTC.

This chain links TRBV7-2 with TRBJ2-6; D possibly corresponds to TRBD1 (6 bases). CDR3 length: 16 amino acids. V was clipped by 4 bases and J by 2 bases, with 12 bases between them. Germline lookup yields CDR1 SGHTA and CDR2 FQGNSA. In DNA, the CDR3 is TGTGCCAGCAGCTCCTCCACAGGGACTGGGGCCAACGTCCTGACTTTC. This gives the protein CASSSSTGTGANVLTF.

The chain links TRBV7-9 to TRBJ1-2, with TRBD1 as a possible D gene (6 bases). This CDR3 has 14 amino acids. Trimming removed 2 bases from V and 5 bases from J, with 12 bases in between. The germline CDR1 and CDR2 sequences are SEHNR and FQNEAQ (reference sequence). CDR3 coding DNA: TGTGCCAGCAGCTTACAGGGGCGAGTTTATGGCTACACCTTC. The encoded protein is CASSLQGRVYGYTF.

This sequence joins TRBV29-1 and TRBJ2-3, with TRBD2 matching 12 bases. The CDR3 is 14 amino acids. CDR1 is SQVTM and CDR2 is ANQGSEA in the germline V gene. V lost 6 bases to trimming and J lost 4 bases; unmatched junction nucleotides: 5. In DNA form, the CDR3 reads TGCAGCGTATTGACTAGCGGGAGAGCAGATACGCAGTATTTT. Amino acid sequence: CSVLTSGRADTQYF.

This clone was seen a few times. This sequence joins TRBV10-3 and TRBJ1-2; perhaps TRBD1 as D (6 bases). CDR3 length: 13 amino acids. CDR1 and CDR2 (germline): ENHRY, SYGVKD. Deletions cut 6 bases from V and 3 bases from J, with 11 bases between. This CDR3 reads CAIRAAGDYGYTF. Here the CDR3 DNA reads TGTGCCATCAGAGCCGCAGGGGACTATGGCTACACCTTC.

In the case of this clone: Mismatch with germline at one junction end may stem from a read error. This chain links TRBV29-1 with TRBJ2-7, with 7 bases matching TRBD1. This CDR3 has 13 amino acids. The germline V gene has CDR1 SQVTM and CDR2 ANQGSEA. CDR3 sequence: CSFEDRSSSEQYF. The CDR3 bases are TGCAGCTTTGAGGACAGGTCCTCCTCCGAGCAGTACTTC.

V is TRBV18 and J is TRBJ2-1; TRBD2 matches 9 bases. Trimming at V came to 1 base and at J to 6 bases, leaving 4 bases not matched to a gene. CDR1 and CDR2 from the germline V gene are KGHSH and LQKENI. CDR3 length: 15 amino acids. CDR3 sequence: CASSPRASGTNEQFF. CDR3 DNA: TGTGCCAGCTCACCACGGGCTAGCGGGACCAATGAGCAGTTCTTC. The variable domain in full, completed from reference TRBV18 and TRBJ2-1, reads NAGVMQNPRHLVRRRGQEARLRCSPMKGHSHVYWYRQLPEEGLKFMVYLQKENIIDESGMPKERFSAEFPKEGPSILRIQQVVRGDSAAYFCASSPRASGTNEQFFGPGTRLTVL.

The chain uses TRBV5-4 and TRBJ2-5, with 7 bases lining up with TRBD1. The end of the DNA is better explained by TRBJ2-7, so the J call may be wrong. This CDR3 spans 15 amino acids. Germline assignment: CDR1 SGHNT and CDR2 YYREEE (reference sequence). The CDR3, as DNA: TGTGCCAGCAGCTCAGGGGGTGCCACTACCTACGAGCAGTACTTC. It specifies CASSSGGATTYEQYF.

CDR3 nucleotide sequence: TGCGCCAGCAGCTTGGGTTACGGCGGATCCTACGAGCAGTACTTC. Translating gives CASSLGYGGSYEQYF. The genes are TRBV5-1 and TRBJ2-7; D remains unclear. Per the germline V gene, CDR1 is SGHRS and CDR2 is YFSETQ. This CDR3 comprises 15 residues. Between the trimmed V and J ends, which lost 0 bases and 1 base, there was a span of 11 bases.